This TCR beta chain was obtained from a study of blood T cells in healthy people across ages. In terms of origin and age, donors were healthy Caucasian individuals from Russia aged 6 to 90. The CDR3 runs 14 residues. The J segment lost 2 bases and the V segment lost 5 bases, leaving 4 bases of the junction unmatched. This clonotype was found many times. A second PCR, run for about 7 to 11 cycles, used a sample-barcoded 5' primer plus a J-beta primer mix. All cDNA molecules were each tagged by a template-switch adaptor with 12 random nucleotides. TCRdb itself ran the 5' RACE reads through MiXCR, one entry per CDR3 protein. The table has hundreds of thousands of distinct CDR3 sequences, around 24% seen once. The sample also formed part of further work on T cells of mothers and their children. That investigation notes: Once extracted, all RNA went into cDNA synthesis at about 1.4 ug per 15 ul. Reads obtained per mother exceeded 9.5 million TCR beta CDR3 reads, with about 3 million obtained per child.

Sample: blood. The sequence derives from a boy aged 5-17 years in good health. The chain has TRBV12-3 or TRBV12-4 and TRBJ2-3, with 7 positions matching TRBD1. Written as DNA, the CDR3 is TGTGCCAGCAGTGAGGGACAGTTCACAGATACGCAGTATTTT. Translation: CASSEGQFTDTQYF.